The T cell receptor beta chain described here comes from a study of blood T cell repertoires in COVID-19. About the research overall: Samples came from the United States, Italy and Spain, spanning acute and convalescent COVID-19. Sources were T cells, B-cell-depleted T cells, or PBMCs; the material itself was cDNA or gDNA.

The CDR3 has 13 amino acids. Germline trimming cut 7 bases from V and 3 bases from J; bases unmatched to any gene: 8. Germline values: CDR1 SQVTM, CDR2 ANQGSEA. How the authors handled the data: How many nucleated cells were present was estimated from reference gene primer amplification. Generated by immunoSEQ multiplex PCR, the TCRdb table keeps only in-frame clones and is missing some. V and J calls and clone size are copied from that table; D and trimming were computed from the DNA. The sample lists approximately 91,000 clones, around 75% occurring once. The receptor was isolated from a man aged 65 to 85 with acute or convalescent COVID-19. The material sequenced was peripheral blood. The chain is built from TRBV29-1 and TRBJ2-5; TRBD1 aligns across 7 bases. The CDR3 region is CSGPGTVEETQYF. The CDR3 region has the DNA TGCAGCGGTCCCGGGACAGTCGAAGAGACCCAGTACTTC.